This T cell receptor beta chain derives from a study of blood T cell repertoires in COVID-19 (dated by TCRdb to 2018 to 2020). About the study as a whole: Collaborator samples came from the United States, Italy and Spain and covered acute and convalescent phases of COVID-19. Nearly every sample came with metadata listing a de-identified subject ID, COVID-19 status, age in years and sex. The dataset comprised deeply sampled blood TCRbeta repertoires from subjects exposed to, actively infected with, or recovered from COVID-19. Samples were obtained from the ongoing ImmuneRACE study (first 160 participants) and from 950 to 1,500 subjects provided by 6 global collaborators. The material from the prospective study consisted of cDNA or gDNA derived from T cells, B-cell-depleted T cells, or PBMCs. A freely available public database, intended as a resource for researchers studying the immune response to SARS-CoV-2, is where the repertoires were released. Where available, HLA class I and class II types were obtained from metadata supplied by the sample provider rather than from assay-based typing.

One collaborating source in Seattle enrolled patients during active infection and followed them longitudinally through the course of disease. Each collaborating institution followed its own protocols to collect whole blood in K2EDTA tubes. For TCRbeta analysis, collaborators shipped samples as frozen whole blood, isolated PBMCs, or DNA extracted from either of those sample types. TCRbeta CDR3 regions were amplified from genomic DNA using the immunoSEQ Assay, a bias-controlled multiplex PCR. On the authors' methods: Nucleated cell counts per sample were estimated from amplification of reference gene primers within the assay. To quantify the absolute abundance of each unique TCRbeta CDR3 rearrangement, sequence reads were collapsed and filtered. For each sample, productive Simpson clonality was calculated as the square root of Simpson's diversity index over productive rearrangements. In TCRdb, the immuneACCESS table is reduced to in-frame sequences with V and J assigned. These tables do not hold every clone; where another copy was compared, an unresolved V gene accounts for under half, and the others remain unexplained. V, J and clone size are taken as reported in that table, and D and trimming were inferred from the DNA itself. The sample profile shows some 200,000 clones; around 80% of them were found once. Roughly a tenth of the sample lies in the top ten.

Here is what the overall study found, with its caveats: How much clinical and demographic metadata was included differed by source and by participant, and the metadata was provided uncurated.

With respect to this clone: Its antigen is not yet known. Base-call qualities are not available, and no considerably larger clone is one nucleotide away.

The CDR3 contains 12 residues, cysteine and phenylalanine counted. Only the CDR3 DNA stays, 36 bases, in frame from base 1. V is reduced by 4 bases and J by 6 bases, leaving a spacing of 6 bases between them. The germline V gene (reference sequence) specifies LNHNV as CDR1 and YYDKDF as CDR2. The clonotype was recovered from a woman aged 80 or over with COVID-19, enrolled during active disease. The sample consisted of peripheral blood. This sequence uses TRBV15 and TRBJ2-2; no D gene call is confident. CDR3 sequence: CATSTVAGELFF. The nucleotides are TGTGCCACCAGCACGGTTGCCGGGGAGCTGTTTTTT.